This TCR beta chain was sequenced for a study of T cells after somatic rescue of genetic block. Using immunoSEQ multiplex PCR, the repertoire was profiled, and TCRdb retains in-frame clones only, with some absent. The sample includes 13,000 to 15,000 clones, around 71% of them seen just once. The CDR3 extends over 17 amino acids. V lost 0 bases to trimming and J lost 3 bases; unmatched junction nucleotides: 7. Looked up from germline, CDR1 is ENHRY and CDR2 is SYGVKD. This sequence originates from a boy aged 5 to 17. The chain joins TRBV10-3 to TRBJ2-3; 9 bases are shared with TRBD2. Material for sequencing was peripheral blood mononuclear cells (PBMCs). The CDR3 DNA reads TGTGCCATCAGTGAGTCGTGGCGGGGGGGCGATACAGATACGCAGTATTTT. Amino acids: CAISESWRGGDTDTQYF.